The 28 T cell receptor beta chains below were found in one sample sequenced in a study of blood T cell repertoires in COVID-19. Some clones are missing from TCRdb's copy, which holds only in-frame ones; the method was immunoSEQ multiplex PCR. This table has roughly 220,000 clones, 65% to 90% appearing once. The sample was PBMCs or T cells enriched from blood (not recorded which). The source is a woman aged 40 to 55 with acute COVID-19.

The chain combines TRBV28 with TRBJ2-1; tentatively, D is TRBD1 (6 bases). Germline V gene data show CDR1 as MDHEN and CDR2 as SYDVKM. V was pared by 6 bases and J by 6 bases, with 15 bases between. The CDR3 runs to 14 residues. The CDR3 DNA follows: TGTGCCAGCAGCCGCCCCCCAGGGGCCAATGAGCAGTTCTTC. Translated: CASSRPPGANEQFF.

This sequence joins TRBV28 and TRBJ1-1, with TRBD1 identical over 8 bases. Germline trimming cut 5 bases from V and 5 bases from J; bases unmatched to any gene: 7. Germline V gene data show CDR1 as MDHEN and CDR2 as SYDVKM. This CDR3 comprises 14 residues. The CDR3 sequence is CASSRRGRRTEAFF. The CDR3 region has the DNA TGTGCCAGCAGTCGCAGGGGGCGCCGAACTGAAGCTTTCTTT.

The gene calls are TRBV18 and TRBJ1-2, with D perhaps matching TRBD1 (6 bases). V was clipped by 2 bases and J by 8 bases, with 18 bases between them. Germline V lookup: CDR1 KGHSH, CDR2 LQKENI. There are 15 residues in the CDR3. This chain's CDR3 is CASSPTGPGDSGYTF. The CDR3 DNA reads TGTGCCAGCTCACCAACGGGCCCAGGGGATTCGGGCTACACCTTC.

The V and J genes are TRBV7-6 and TRBJ2-1, with TRBD1 matching over 9 bases. The CDR3 spans 16 residues. The junction had 12 bases not matched to a gene; V was cut back by 4 bases and J by 8 bases. Germline loops: CDR1 SGHVS, CDR2 FNYEAQ. The CDR3 DNA reads as TGTGCCAGCAGCTCCACTTTCGGGACAGGGCGATATGAGCAGTTCTTC. This gives the protein CASSSTFGTGRYEQFF.

The chain has TRBV15 and TRBJ2-7; D is possibly TRBD2 (6 bases). Trimming shortened V by 5 bases and J by 0 bases, and 14 bases separated the two germline ends. The CDR3 has 15 amino acids. The germline CDR1 and CDR2 sequences are LNHNV and YYDKDF (reference sequence). CDR3 residues: CATSGYFGSSYEQYF. In DNA, the CDR3 is TGTGCCACCAGCGGCTATTTCGGGAGCTCCTACGAGCAGTACTTC.

The genes are TRBV10-2 and TRBJ1-3, with D perhaps TRBD1 (5 bases). Germline assignment: CDR1 WSHSY and CDR2 SAAADI. V was clipped by 6 bases and J by 1 base, with 16 bases between them. The CDR3 extends over 16 amino acids. The DNA for the CDR3 is TGCGCCAGCAGGCTCGGGGGGGACGGGTCTGGAAACACCATATATTTT. Translation gives CASRLGGDGSGNTIYF.

The chain links TRBV6-5 to TRBJ2-7, with 7 bases identical to TRBD1. CDR1 and CDR2 from the germline V gene are MNHEY and SVGAGI. The CDR3 has 14 residues. The trim removed 5 bases at V and 1 base at J, leaving 5 bases unmatched. DNA for the CDR3: TGTGCCAGCAGTCATCCGGGACAGTCCTACGAGCAGTACTTC. Amino acids: CASSHPGQSYEQYF.

The rearrangement links TRBV7-9 to TRBJ2-7, with D possibly TRBD2 on 5 matching bases. V was shortened by 2 bases and J by 5 bases, with 13 bases between the two germline ends. The length of the CDR3 is 14 residues. Germline values: CDR1 SEHNR, CDR2 FQNEAQ (reference sequence). The CDR3: CASSLRGSGDEQYF. DNA of the CDR3: TGTGCCAGCAGCTTACGTGGGAGTGGAGACGAGCAGTACTTC.

The rearrangement joins TRBV5-4 to TRBJ1-2, with TRBD1 as a possible D gene (6 bases). CDR1 is SGHNT and CDR2 is YYREEE in the germline V gene (reference sequence). This CDR3 comprises 13 residues. The V end was cut by 0 bases, the J end by 6 bases, with 9 bases between. The CDR3 reads CASSLEQGDGYTF. Written as DNA, the CDR3 is TGTGCCAGCAGCTTGGAACAGGGAGATGGCTACACCTTC.

The chain carries TRBV28 and TRBJ1-5; 7 bases are shared with TRBD1. Germline lookup yields CDR1 MDHEN and CDR2 SYDVKM. V dropped 6 bases and J dropped 7; count of bases not matched to a gene: 12. CDR3 length: 15 residues. The CDR3 loop reads CASRPGQIGGQPQHF. DNA of the CDR3: TGTGCCAGCAGACCGGGACAGATCGGAGGGCAGCCCCAGCATTTT.

This clone was recorded only once. J is TRBJ2-3 and V is TRBV27, with 8 bases matching TRBD2. The germline V gene encodes CDR1 MNHEY and CDR2 SMNVEV (reference sequence). This CDR3 is built from 15 residues. With 3 bases clipped from V and 3 bases from J, the junction kept 5 bases outside the gene matches. The CDR3 DNA is TGTGCCAGCAGTTTCTCACTAGCGGTGACAGATACGCAGTATTTT. This gives the protein CASSFSLAVTDTQYF.

The V gene is TRBV2, the J gene TRBJ2-3; 8 nucleotides line up with TRBD1. The J segment lost 4 bases and the V segment lost 7 bases, leaving 4 bases of the junction unmatched. Germline loops: CDR1 SNHLY, CDR2 FYNNEI. This CDR3 has 13 amino acids. The CDR3 nucleotides are TGTGCCAGCACGGGACAGGTTCCAGATACGCAGTATTTT. This encodes CASTGQVPDTQYF. The full variable domain, completed using reference TRBV2 and TRBJ2-3, is EPEVTQTPSHQVTQMGQEVILRCVPISNHLYFYWYRQILGQKVEFLVSFYNNEISEKSEIFDDQFSVERPDGSNFTLKIRSTKLEDSAMYFCASTGQVPDTQYFGPGTRLTVL.

The chain employs TRBV5-8 and TRBJ2-1; possible D gene TRBD2, 6 bases. Germline V gives CDR1 SGHTS, CDR2 YDEGEE. CDR3 length: 14 residues. Trimming shortened V by 2 bases and J by 7 bases, and 13 bases separated the two germline ends. CDR3 DNA: TGTGCCAGCAGCTTTGGGCGGGATGGAAATGAGCAGTTCTTC. Protein product: CASSFGRDGNEQFF.

The chain has TRBV19 and TRBJ2-7, with 9 bases lining up with TRBD1. Germline CDR1 and CDR2: LNHDA and SQIVND (reference sequence). Trimming took 6 bases from V and 2 from J; bases not matched to a gene: 2. This CDR3 is 13 amino acids long. This CDR3 is CASSRDRAYEQYF. The CDR3 DNA sequence: TGTGCCAGTAGCCGGGACAGGGCCTACGAGCAGTACTTC.

This clone was counted a few times. The J gene is TRBJ1-1, the V gene TRBV27, with D possibly matching TRBD1 (6 bases). The CDR3 loop spans 14 amino acids. Germline V lookup: CDR1 MNHEY, CDR2 SMNVEV (reference sequence). The V gene lost 11 bases and the J gene lost 5 bases, with 21 bases spanning the gap. The CDR3 is CASKRGGKGTEAFF. CDR3 nucleotides: TGTGCCTCGAAGAGGGGGGGTAAGGGGACTGAAGCTTTCTTT.

The rearrangement links TRBV7-9 to TRBJ2-7; 9 nucleotides align to TRBD1. The CDR3 is 17 residues long. Per the germline V gene, CDR1 is SEHNR and CDR2 is FQNEAQ (reference sequence). Unmatched junction bases numbered 12, after V lost 1 base and J lost 5 bases. CDR3 loop: CASSLERSGTGINEQYF. The CDR3 nucleotides read TGTGCCAGCAGCTTAGAGCGGTCCGGGACAGGGATTAACGAGCAGTACTTC. The variable domain in full, with the rest retrieved from reference TRBV7-9 and TRBJ2-7, is DTGVSQNPRHKITKRGQNVTFRCDPISEHNRLYWYRQTLGQGPEFLTYFQNEAQLEKSRLLSDRFSAERPKGSFSTLEIQRTEQGDSAMYLCASSLERSGTGINEQYFGPGTRLTVT.

The chain combines TRBV5-1 with TRBJ2-5; D perhaps matches TRBD2 (7 bases). Looked up from germline, CDR1 is SGHRS and CDR2 is YFSETQ. V lost 1 base to trimming and J lost 5 bases, with 12 bases between them. CDR3 length: 14 amino acids. Here the CDR3 DNA reads TGCGCCAGCAGCTTGAACCCGGGGGGCGAGACCCAGTACTTC. It is translated as CASSLNPGGETQYF.

The chain uses TRBV18 and TRBJ1-5; D may be TRBD1 (5 bases). This CDR3 comprises 15 residues. CDR1 is KGHSH and CDR2 is LQKENI in the germline V gene. V was trimmed by 3 bases and J by 2 bases, leaving 11 bases between them. As DNA, the CDR3 is TGTGCCAGCTCACCTGCCCGGGGGGGCAATCAGCCCCAGCATTTT. Amino acids: CASSPARGGNQPQHF.

The V gene is TRBV7-6, the J gene TRBJ2-7; possibly TRBD1 for D (6 bases). CDR3 length: 17 residues. V lost 2 bases and J lost 1, with 18 bases in between. CDR1 and CDR2 (germline): SGHVS, FNYEAQ. CDR3 residues: CASSLFPGRGKSYEQYF. The CDR3 region has the DNA TGTGCCAGCAGCTTATTCCCGGGCAGGGGAAAATCCTACGAGCAGTACTTC. The entire variable domain, with the rest obtained from reference TRBV7-6 and TRBJ2-7, is as follows: GAGVSQSPRYKVTKRGQDVALRCDPISGHVSLYWYRQALGQGPEFLTYFNYEAQQDKSGLPNDRFSAERPEGSISTLTIQRTEQRDSAMYRCASSLFPGRGKSYEQYFGPGTRLTVT.

The chain couples TRBV19 to TRBJ2-7; 9 bases are shared with TRBD2. The CDR3 is 15 residues long. V dropped 6 bases and J dropped 5; count of bases not matched to a gene: 11. The germline V gene encodes CDR1 LNHDA and CDR2 SQIVND (reference sequence). The CDR3 sequence is CASSPSYSGSDEQYF. CDR3 coding DNA: TGTGCCAGTAGCCCGTCCTATAGCGGGAGCGACGAGCAGTACTTC. The complete variable domain, with remaining parts taken from reference TRBV19 and TRBJ2-7, reads DGGITQSPKYLFRKEGQNVTLSCEQNLNHDAMYWYRQDPGQGLRLIYYSQIVNDFQKGDIAEGYSVSREKKESFPLTVTSAQKNPTAFYLCASSPSYSGSDEQYFGPGTRLTVT.

The chain joins TRBV30 to TRBJ1-3; tentative D call: TRBD1 (5 bases). The CDR3 spans 15 residues. In germline, CDR1 is GTSNPN, CDR2 SVGIG (reference sequence). The germline V and J ends were trimmed by 1 base and 0 bases, with 10 bases remaining between them. The CDR3 spells CAWSGGSHSGNTIYF. The CDR3 DNA is TGTGCCTGGAGTGGGGGCAGCCACTCTGGAAACACCATATATTTT.

The V call is TRBV29-1, the J call TRBJ1-2; 9 nucleotides match TRBD1. CDR1 is SQVTM, CDR2 ANQGSEA, per germline. Trimming took 4 bases from V and 8 from J; bases not matched to a gene: 14. This CDR3 is 15 amino acids long. The DNA for the CDR3 is TGCAGCGTTGCGGGGGGACAGGGAGATAGGCGGGGCTACACCTTC. As protein: CSVAGGQGDRRGYTF.

J is TRBJ1-5 and V is TRBV28; D remains unclear. The CDR3 spans 12 residues. CDR1 is MDHEN, CDR2 SYDVKM, per germline. V was clipped by 7 bases and J by 4 bases, with 8 bases between them. CDR3 sequence (DNA): TGTGCCAGCACCCAGGTTAATCAGCCCCAGCATTTT. Protein product: CASTQVNQPQHF.

This chain connects TRBV7-2 to TRBJ2-1, with D maybe TRBD2 (5 bases). The CDR3 has 12 residues. Germline V lookup: CDR1 SGHTA, CDR2 FQGNSA. Deletions cut 4 bases from V and 11 bases from J, with 12 bases between. The CDR3 spells CASSSSGKKQFF. The CDR3 bases are TGTGCCAGCAGCTCCAGCGGCAAGAAGCAGTTCTTC.

J is TRBJ1-3 and V is TRBV6-5; D unresolved. CDR3 length: 16 amino acids. The ends were cut back, 0 bases at V and 0 bases at J, with 9 bases in the middle. Per the germline V gene, CDR1 is MNHEY and CDR2 is SVGAGI. In nucleotides, the CDR3 is TGTGCCAGCAGTTACTCGGAGGCCAGCTCTGGAAACACCATATATTTT. Translated, it gives CASSYSEASSGNTIYF.

This chain uses TRBV30 with TRBJ2-3, with 8 bases lining up with TRBD2. V shed 0 bases, J shed 6 bases, and the junction held 5 bases outside the gene matches. Germline loops: CDR1 GTSNPN, CDR2 SVGIG (reference sequence). There are 14 residues in the CDR3. CDR3 sequence (DNA): TGTGCCTGGAGTGTACGAGCGGGGGAGGATACGCAGTATTTT. Encoded protein: CAWSVRAGEDTQYF.

The chain combines TRBV21-1 with TRBJ2-2; the table's TRBD1 call for D was not verified on the DNA. TRBV21-1 is annotated as a pseudogene. This CDR3 contains 14 residues. As DNA, the CDR3 is TGTGCCAGCAAAACAGGGGGCTCTGGCGGGGAGCTGTTTTTT. Amino acid sequence: CASKTGGSGGELFF.

DNA for the CDR3: TGTGCCAGTAGTCAACCGGGACTAGCGGGAGGAGGAGGCACCGGGGAGCTGTTTTTT. Its protein is CASSQPGLAGGGGTGELFF. The V and J genes are TRBV19 and TRBJ2-2, with TRBD2 identical over 15 bases. CDR3 length equals 19 residues. V dropped 5 bases and J dropped 4; count of bases not matched to a gene: 11. Germline lookup yields CDR1 LNHDA and CDR2 SQIVND (reference sequence).